This TCR beta chain came from a study of blood T cell repertoires in COVID-19. Study-wide context: PBMCs, B-cell-depleted T cells, or T cells were the source of the cDNA or gDNA that made up the material.

In the original workflow: Reference gene primer amplification gave estimated nucleated cell counts. TCRdb's copy holds only in-frame clones and misses some; the assay was immunoSEQ multiplex PCR. Clone size and the V and J calls come from that table; the DNA yielded D and trimming. This sample carries approximately 280,000 clones, 89% of them seen once, and the ten largest clones take 2% to 2.5%. Trimming stripped 7 bases from V and 0 bases from J, with 12 bases between. The CDR3 loop spans 14 amino acids. The germline V gene has CDR1 WSHSY and CDR2 SAAADI. The genes are TRBV10-2 and TRBJ1-2; tentatively, D is TRBD1 (6 bases). Material for sequencing was peripheral blood. The sequence was obtained from a man in his forties or fifties with acute or convalescent COVID-19. Here the CDR3 reads CASTPRTANYGYTF. The CDR3 DNA follows: TGCGCCAGCACCCCTCGGACAGCTAACTATGGCTACACCTTC.